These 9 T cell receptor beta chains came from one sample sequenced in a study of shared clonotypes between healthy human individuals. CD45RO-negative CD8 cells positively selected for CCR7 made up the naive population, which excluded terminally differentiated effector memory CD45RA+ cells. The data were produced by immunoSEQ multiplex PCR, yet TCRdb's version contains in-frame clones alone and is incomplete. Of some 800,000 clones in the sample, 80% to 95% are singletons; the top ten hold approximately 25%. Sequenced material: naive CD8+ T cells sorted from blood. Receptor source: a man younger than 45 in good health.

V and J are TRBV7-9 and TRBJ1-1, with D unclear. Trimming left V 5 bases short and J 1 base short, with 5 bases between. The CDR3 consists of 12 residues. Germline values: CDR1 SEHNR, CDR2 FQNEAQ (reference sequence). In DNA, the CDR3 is TGTGCCAGCAGCGGCGGGAACACTGAAGCTTTCTTT. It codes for CASSGGNTEAFF.

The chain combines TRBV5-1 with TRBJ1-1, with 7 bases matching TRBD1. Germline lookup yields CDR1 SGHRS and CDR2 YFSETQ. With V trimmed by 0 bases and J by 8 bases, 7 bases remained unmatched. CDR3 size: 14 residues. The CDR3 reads CASSLERQGGEAFF. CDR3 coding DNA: TGCGCCAGCAGCTTGGAAAGACAGGGAGGAGAAGCTTTCTTT.

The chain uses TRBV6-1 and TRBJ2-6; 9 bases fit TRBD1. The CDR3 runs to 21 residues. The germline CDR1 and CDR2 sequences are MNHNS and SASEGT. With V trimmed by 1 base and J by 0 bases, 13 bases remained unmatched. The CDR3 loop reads CASSEVAPRDRDVSGANVLTF. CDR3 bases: TGTGCCAGCAGTGAAGTTGCCCCCCGGGACAGGGATGTCTCTGGGGCCAACGTCCTGACTTTC.

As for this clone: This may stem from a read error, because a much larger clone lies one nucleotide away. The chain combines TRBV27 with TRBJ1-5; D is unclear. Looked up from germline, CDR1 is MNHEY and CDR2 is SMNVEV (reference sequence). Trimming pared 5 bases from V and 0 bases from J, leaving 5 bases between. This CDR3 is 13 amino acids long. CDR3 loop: CASSEYSNQPQHF. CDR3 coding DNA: TGTGCCAGCAGTGAATATAGCAATCAGCCCCAGCATTTT.

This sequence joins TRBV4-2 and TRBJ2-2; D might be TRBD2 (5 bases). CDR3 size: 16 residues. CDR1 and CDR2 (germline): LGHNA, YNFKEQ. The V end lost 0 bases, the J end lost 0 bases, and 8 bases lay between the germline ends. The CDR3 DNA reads TGTGCCAGCAGCCAAGATTTAGCGACGAACACCGGGGAGCTGTTTTTT. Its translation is CASSQDLATNTGELFF.

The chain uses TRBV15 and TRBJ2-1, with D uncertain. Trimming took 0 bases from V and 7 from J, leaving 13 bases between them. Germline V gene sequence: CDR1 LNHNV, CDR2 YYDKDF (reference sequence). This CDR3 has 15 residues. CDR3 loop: CATSREEAARNEQFF. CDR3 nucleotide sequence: TGTGCCACCAGCAGAGAAGAGGCAGCTAGGAATGAGCAGTTCTTC.

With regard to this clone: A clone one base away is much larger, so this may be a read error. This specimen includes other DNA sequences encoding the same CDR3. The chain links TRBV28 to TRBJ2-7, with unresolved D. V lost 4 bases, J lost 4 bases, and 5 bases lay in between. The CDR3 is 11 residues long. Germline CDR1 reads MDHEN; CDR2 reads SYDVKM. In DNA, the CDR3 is TGTGCCAGCAGTTCCGGATACGAGCAGTACTTC. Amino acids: CASSSGYEQYF.

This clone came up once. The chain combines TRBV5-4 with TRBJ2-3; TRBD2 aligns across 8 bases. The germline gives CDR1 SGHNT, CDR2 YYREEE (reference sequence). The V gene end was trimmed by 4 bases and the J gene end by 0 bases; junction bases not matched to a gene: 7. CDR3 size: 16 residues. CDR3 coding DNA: TGTGCCAGCAGCGAGTTAGCGGGATCTAGCACAGATACGCAGTATTTT. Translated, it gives CASSELAGSSTDTQYF.

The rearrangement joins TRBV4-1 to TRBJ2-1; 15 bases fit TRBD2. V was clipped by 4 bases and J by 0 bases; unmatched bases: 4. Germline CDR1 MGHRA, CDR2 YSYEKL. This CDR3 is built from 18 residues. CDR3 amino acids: CASSRTSGRASSYNEQFF. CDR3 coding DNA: TGCGCCAGCAGCCGGACTAGCGGGAGGGCAAGCTCCTACAATGAGCAGTTCTTC.